This entry is about one T cell receptor beta chain. This sample was included in a study of CD8 T cells in Susac syndrome. Germline CDR1 reads MNHEY; CDR2 reads SMNVEV (reference sequence). The V gene end was trimmed by 6 bases and the J gene end by 7 bases; junction bases not matched to a gene: 8. This CDR3 is built from 14 residues. Random hexamers served to reverse transcribe roughly 0.5 to 1 ug RNA. The immunoSEQ assay covered 54 Vbeta and 13 Jbeta segments for CDR3. In TCRdb, the immunoSEQ multiplex PCR reads were re-called with MiXCR into one record per CDR3 protein. The data show 25,000 to 35,000 distinct CDR3 sequences, roughly 92% seen once.

The chain combines TRBV27 with TRBJ1-2, with 10 bases identical to TRBD1. This receptor was taken from a human donor in good health. The sequenced material came from CD8+ T cells from PBMCs. The CDR3 protein is CASSDRGLSSGYTF. The CDR3 DNA reads as TGTGCCAGCAGCGACAGGGGGCTGTCGAGTGGCTACACCTTC.